This T cell receptor beta chain was captured by sequencing in a study of shared clonotypes between healthy human individuals. The CDR3 loop spans 13 amino acids. The germline gives CDR1 KGHSH, CDR2 LQKENI. V was cut by 3 bases and J by 5 bases, with 10 bases left in between. Original analysis: Without quality scores, immunoSEQ junctional reads could not be filtered like full-length reads. Libraries were prepared by immunoSEQ multiplex PCR; TCRdb keeps only in-frame clonotypes and omits some of them. V, J and clone size reflect that table, while D and trimming were determined from the DNA. The sample yields about 2 million clones, roughly 94% seen once. For this clone: The antigen is not known. Other nucleotide sequences in the sample specify the same CDR3.

Study-wide points: About 5% was the fraction of naive CD4 clonotypes found shared across a few donors.

The sequenced sample consisted of naive CD4+ T cells sorted from blood. The subset is: CD45RA+ positively selected. V usage is TRBV18 and J usage is TRBJ1-2; tentatively, D is TRBD1 (5 bases). The receptor comes from a man aged 18 to 35 in good health. As DNA, the CDR3 is TGTGCCAGCTCACCCGGGACGGAGTATGGCTACACCTTC. This encodes CASSPGTEYGYTF.